The 15 T cell receptor beta chains below all came from one sample that was sequenced in a study of CD8 T cells in Susac syndrome. Reverse transcription of about 0.45 to 1 ug RNA used random hexamers. Using its own MiXCR run on the immunoSEQ multiplex PCR reads, TCRdb lists one record per CDR3 protein. The sample includes roughly 100,000 distinct CDR3 sequences, roughly 96% of them seen just once. Sequences were obtained from CD8+ T cells from PBMCs. The source is a human donor with Susac syndrome.

This clonotype was recorded only once. The CDR3 is CSVGGANYGYTF. The CDR3 DNA reads as TGCAGCGTTGGTGGAGCTAACTATGGCTACACCTTC. The chain recombines TRBV29-1 with TRBJ1-2; D not certain. V was trimmed by 4 bases and J by 0 bases, leaving 6 bases between them. The length of the CDR3 is 12 residues. Germline V gives CDR1 SQVTM, CDR2 ANQGSEA.

This clonotype was counted between two and nine times. The J gene is TRBJ2-3, the V gene TRBV29-1; weak D call: TRBD1 (5 bases). Trimming took off 2 bases at V and 0 bases at J, with 9 bases between the two ends. The length of the CDR3 is 14 residues. CDR1 and CDR2 from the germline V gene are SQVTM and ANQGSEA. Here the CDR3 reads CSVENRHSTDTQYF. The CDR3 DNA reads TGCAGCGTTGAAAACAGGCACAGCACAGATACGCAGTATTTT.

Only one count was recorded for this clonotype. V and J are TRBV9 and TRBJ2-1, with unresolved D. Trimming took off 4 bases at V and 7 bases at J, with 12 bases between the two ends. CDR3 length equals 13 residues. Germline V gives CDR1 SGDLS, CDR2 YYNGEE. The CDR3 coding sequence is TGTGCCAGCAGCCCAAATCCAGATAATGAGCAGTTCTTC. As protein: CASSPNPDNEQFF.

J is TRBJ2-5 and V is TRBV29-1, with D maybe TRBD1 (6 bases). With 7 bases removed from V and 1 base from J, the gap between germline ends came to 19 bases. The CDR3 consists of 15 residues. Germline V gene lookup returns CDR1 SQVTM and CDR2 ANQGSEA. The CDR3 loop is CSAQNRSRGQETQYF. The CDR3 nucleotides read TGCAGCGCCCAGAACCGATCCAGGGGCCAAGAGACCCAGTACTTC.

With regard to this clonotype: An end of the junction differs from the germline gene, which may be a read error. The gene calls are TRBV5-1 and TRBJ2-6; perhaps TRBD1 as D (5 bases). Germline CDR1 and CDR2: SGHRS and YFSETQ. The CDR3 has 16 residues. CDR3 protein: CASSLGSSTGANILTF. CDR3 in DNA: TGCGCCAGCAGCTTGGGGTCCAGTACTGGGGCCAACATCCTGACTTTC.

The chain links TRBV29-1 to TRBJ1-2; no clear D gene. V lost 4 bases and J 4 bases, leaving 16 bases between the germline ends. The CDR3 is 14 amino acids. CDR1 is SQVTM and CDR2 is ANQGSEA in the germline V gene. The CDR3, as DNA: TGCAGCGTTGGCAAACAAGGAACACTCTATGGCTACACCTTC. Translating gives CSVGKQGTLYGYTF.

V gene TRBV9 combines with J gene TRBJ2-5; D is uncertain. CDR1 is SGDLS, CDR2 YYNGEE, per germline. This CDR3 spans 15 amino acids. Deletions cut 1 base from V and 3 bases from J, with 13 bases between. CDR3 protein: CASSVWWASEETQYF. Written as DNA, the CDR3 is TGTGCCAGCAGCGTATGGTGGGCCAGCGAAGAGACCCAGTACTTC.

The chain is built from TRBV15 and TRBJ2-5; 11 bases agree with TRBD2. Germline-derived CDR1 and CDR2 are LNHNV and YYDKDF (reference sequence). This CDR3 comprises 14 residues. The J segment lost 4 bases and the V segment lost 5 bases, leaving 3 bases of the junction unmatched. The CDR3 reads CATSSSGGTETQYF. Here the CDR3 DNA reads TGTGCCACCAGCTCTAGCGGGGGGACAGAGACCCAGTACTTC.

This chain joins TRBV11-3 and TRBJ1-1, with D unresolved. Germline V gene sequence: CDR1 SGHNT, CDR2 YENEEA. V gave up 3 bases and J gave up 0 bases, with 5 bases separating them. The CDR3 spans 13 residues. The CDR3 loop is CASSFDMNTEAFF. The CDR3 DNA follows: TGTGCCAGCAGCTTCGACATGAACACTGAAGCTTTCTTT. Together with reference TRBV11-3 and TRBJ1-1, the CDR3 gives the full variable domain: EAGVVQSPRYKIIEKKQPVAFWCNPISGHNTLYWYLQNLGQGPELLIRYENEEAVDDSQLPKDRFSAERLKGVDSTLKIQPAELGDSAVYLCASSFDMNTEAFFGQGTRLTVV.

The V and J genes are TRBV13 and TRBJ1-2, with 8 bases lining up with TRBD1. The germline CDR1 and CDR2 sequences are PRHDT and FYEKMQ (reference sequence). CDR3 length equals 16 residues. V shed 3 bases and J 5 bases; nucleotides not matched to a gene: 11. CDR3 coding DNA: TGTGCCAGCAGCTTCGAAGACAGGGGAAATTTGTATGGCTACACCTTC. Translation: CASSFEDRGNLYGYTF. Full variable domain (outside the CDR3, taken from reference TRBV13 and TRBJ1-2): AAGVIQSPRHLIKEKRETATLKCYPIPRHDTVYWYQQGPGQDPQFLISFYEKMQSDKGSIPDRFSAQQFSDYHSELNMSSLELGDSALYFCASSFEDRGNLYGYTFGSGTRLTVV.

This chain joins TRBV9 and TRBJ1-3; no clear D. Germline V gene sequence: CDR1 SGDLS, CDR2 YYNGEE. The CDR3 runs 13 residues. Deletions cut 7 bases from V and 0 bases from J, with 8 bases between. As DNA, the CDR3 is TGTGCCAGCGGGCTAAACTCTGGAAACACCATATATTTT. Translation gives CASGLNSGNTIYF.

The V gene is TRBV29-1, the J gene TRBJ2-1; D gene unclear. The germline CDR1 and CDR2 sequences are SQVTM and ANQGSEA. The length of the CDR3 is 11 residues. V lost 3 bases, J lost 5 bases, and 5 bases lay in between. The CDR3: CSVDRDNEQFF. CDR3 sequence (DNA): TGCAGCGTTGATAGGGACAATGAGCAGTTCTTC.

The chain carries TRBV14 and TRBJ2-1; the D call may be TRBD1 or TRBD2 (5 bases each). The germline V gene encodes CDR1 SGHDN and CDR2 FVKESK. The length of the CDR3 is 16 residues. V was pared by 3 bases and J by 2 bases, with 14 bases between. The CDR3 loop reads CASSQGRDPTYNEQFF. CDR3 coding DNA: TGTGCCAGCAGCCAGGGACGGGACCCGACCTACAATGAGCAGTTCTTC.

The V gene is TRBV3-1, the J gene TRBJ2-7; possibly TRBD2 for D (6 bases). The V gene's germline CDR1 is LGHDT and CDR2 YNNKEL (reference sequence). This CDR3 has 15 residues. V lost 0 bases and J 1 base, leaving 10 bases between the germline ends. The CDR3 region has the DNA TGTGCCAGCAGCCAAGAGGAGGGCAGTTCCTACGAGCAGTACTTC. Translating gives CASSQEEGSSYEQYF.

This clonotype was observed once. The chain combines TRBV19 with TRBJ2-1, with D possibly being TRBD1 or TRBD2 (6 bases each). The V end lost 7 bases, the J end lost 6 bases, and 16 bases lay between the germline ends. Germline CDR1 LNHDA, CDR2 SQIVND (reference sequence). CDR3 length equals 14 residues. CDR3 coding DNA: TGTGCCAGTATGCCGGGGGCTCGAGGCAATGAGCAGTTCTTC. This translates into CASMPGARGNEQFF. Full variable domain (rest looked up from reference TRBV19 and TRBJ2-1): DGGITQSPKYLFRKEGQNVTLSCEQNLNHDAMYWYRQDPGQGLRLIYYSQIVNDFQKGDIAEGYSVSREKKESFPLTVTSAQKNPTAFYLCASMPGARGNEQFFGPGTRLTVL.